The clone carrying this T cell receptor beta chain was observed a few times. These data are taken from a study of blood T cells in healthy people across ages. Through a sample-barcoded 5' primer and a J-beta primer mix, a second PCR was run for about 6 to 11 cycles. One entry per CDR3 protein, called by TCRdb with MiXCR from the 5' RACE reads. The table has approximately 800,000 distinct CDR3 sequences, about 56% seen once. The CDR3 runs to 15 residues. J gave up 4 bases and V 6 bases, and 10 bases lay outside the gene matches. Germline V gene data show CDR1 as ENHRY and CDR2 as SYGVKD. The sequenced material came from blood. The chain combines TRBV10-3 with TRBJ2-5, with TRBD1 identical over 8 bases. The sequence was collected from a middle-aged man in good health. For the CDR3, the DNA is TGTGCCATCAGGCTCGGACAGGGTATCGGAGAGACCCAGTACTTC. Its translation: CAIRLGQGIGETQYF.